The T cell receptor (beta chain) under discussion was sequenced for a study of T cell responses to AZD1222 COVID-19 vaccine. This table comes from immunoSEQ multiplex PCR, and its TCRdb copy is limited to in-frame clones, with some not included. This sample carries approximately 110,000 clones, about 89% of them seen once, and the ten largest clones take less than 9.5%. Worth noting for this clone: Its antigen is undetermined.

This CDR3 is 13 amino acids long. CDR1 is MNHEY, CDR2 SVGAGI, per germline. V lost 8 bases and J lost 0, with 5 bases in between. Study conclusions and caveats: Spike-specific TCR breadth and depth were elevated following two AZD1222 doses. Dominant CD4 TCR responses targeted spike regions 160-218 and 743-854.

The specimen comprised peripheral blood, sampled on day 0 of AZD1222 vaccination. The TCR sequence derives from an adult in good health. The chain combines TRBV6-5 with TRBJ2-6; D unclear. The CDR3 sequence is CASRFSGANVLTF. CDR3 sequence (DNA): TGTGCCAGCCGATTCTCTGGGGCCAACGTCCTGACTTTC.